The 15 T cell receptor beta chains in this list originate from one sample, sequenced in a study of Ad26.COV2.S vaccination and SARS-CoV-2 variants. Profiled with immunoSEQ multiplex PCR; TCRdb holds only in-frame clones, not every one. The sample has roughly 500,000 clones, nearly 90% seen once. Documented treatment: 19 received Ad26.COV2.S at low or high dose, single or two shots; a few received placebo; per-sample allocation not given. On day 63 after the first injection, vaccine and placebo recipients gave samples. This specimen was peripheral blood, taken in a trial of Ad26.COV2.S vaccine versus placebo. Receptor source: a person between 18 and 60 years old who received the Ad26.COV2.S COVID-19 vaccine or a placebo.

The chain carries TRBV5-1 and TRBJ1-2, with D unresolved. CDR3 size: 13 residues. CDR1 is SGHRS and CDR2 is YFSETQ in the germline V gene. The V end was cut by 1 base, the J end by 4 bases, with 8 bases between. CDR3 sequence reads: CASSLLAGYGYTF. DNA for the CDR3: TGCGCCAGCAGCTTGCTGGCAGGCTATGGCTACACCTTC. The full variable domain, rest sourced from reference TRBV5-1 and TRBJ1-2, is KAGVTQTPRYLIKTRGQQVTLSCSPISGHRSVSWYQQTPGQGLQFLFEYFSETQRNKGNFPGRFSGRQFSNSRSEMNVSTLELGDSALYLCASSLLAGYGYTFGSGTRLTVV.

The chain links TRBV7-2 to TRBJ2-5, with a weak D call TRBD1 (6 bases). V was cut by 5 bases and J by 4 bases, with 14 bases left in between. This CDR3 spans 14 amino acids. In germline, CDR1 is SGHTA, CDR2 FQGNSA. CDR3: CASSPLGAGETQYF. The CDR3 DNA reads TGTGCCAGCAGCCCCCTGGGGGCCGGAGAGACCCAGTACTTC. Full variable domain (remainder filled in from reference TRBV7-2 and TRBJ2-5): GAGVSQSPSNKVTEKGKDVELRCDPISGHTALYWYRQSLGQGLEFLIYFQGNSAPDKSGLPSDRFSAERTGGSVSTLTIQRTQQEDSAVYLCASSPLGAGETQYFGPGTRLLVL.

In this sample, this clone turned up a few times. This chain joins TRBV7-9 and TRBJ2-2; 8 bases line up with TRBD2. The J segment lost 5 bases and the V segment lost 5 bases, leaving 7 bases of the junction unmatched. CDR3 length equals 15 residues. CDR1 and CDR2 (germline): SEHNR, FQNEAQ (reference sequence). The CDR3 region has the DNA TGTGCCAGCAGCCGCGGACTAGCACTGACCGGGGAGCTGTTTTTT. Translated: CASSRGLALTGELFF.

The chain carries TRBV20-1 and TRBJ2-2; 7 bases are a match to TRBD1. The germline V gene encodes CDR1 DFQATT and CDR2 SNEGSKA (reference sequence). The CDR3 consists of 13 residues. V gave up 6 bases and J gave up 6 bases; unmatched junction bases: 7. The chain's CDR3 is CSASLQGSGELFF. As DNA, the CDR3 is TGCAGTGCCAGTTTACAGGGGTCCGGGGAGCTGTTTTTT.

CDR3 region: CASSLKGARNYGYTF. The CDR3 DNA reads as TGTGCCAGCAGCTTGAAAGGGGCGCGGAACTATGGCTACACCTTC. The chain is built from TRBV5-4 and TRBJ1-2, with D tentatively TRBD1 (5 bases). Germline-derived CDR1 and CDR2 are SGHNT and YYREEE (reference sequence). With 1 base removed from V and 2 bases from J, the gap between germline ends came to 12 bases. This CDR3 contains 15 residues.

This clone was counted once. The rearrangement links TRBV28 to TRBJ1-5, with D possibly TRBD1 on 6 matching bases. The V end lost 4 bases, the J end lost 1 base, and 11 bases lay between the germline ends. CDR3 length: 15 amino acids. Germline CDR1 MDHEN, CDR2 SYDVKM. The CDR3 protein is CASSWGARSNQPQHF. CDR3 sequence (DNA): TGTGCCAGCAGTTGGGGGGCGAGAAGCAATCAGCCCCAGCATTTT.

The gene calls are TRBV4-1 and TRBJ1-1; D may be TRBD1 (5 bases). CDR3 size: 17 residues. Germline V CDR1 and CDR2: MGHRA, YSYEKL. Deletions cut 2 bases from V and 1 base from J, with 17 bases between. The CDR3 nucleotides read TGCGCCAGCAGCCAAAAGGGGTGGGGCGGGGAGAACACTGAAGCTTTCTTT. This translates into CASSQKGWGGENTEAFF.

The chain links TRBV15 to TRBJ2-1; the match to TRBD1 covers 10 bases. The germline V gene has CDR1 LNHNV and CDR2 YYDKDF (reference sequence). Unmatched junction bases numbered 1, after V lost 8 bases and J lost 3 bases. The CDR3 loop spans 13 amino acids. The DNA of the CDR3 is TGTGCCACCCGGGACAGGGGCTACAATGAGCAGTTCTTC. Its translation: CATRDRGYNEQFF.

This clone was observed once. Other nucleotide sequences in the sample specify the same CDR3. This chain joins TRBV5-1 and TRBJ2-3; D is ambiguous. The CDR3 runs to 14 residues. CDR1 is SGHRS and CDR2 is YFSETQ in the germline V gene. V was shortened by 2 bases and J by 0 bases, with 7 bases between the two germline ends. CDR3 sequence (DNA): TGCGCCAGCAGCTTATTACCTAGCACAGATACGCAGTATTTT. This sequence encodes CASSLLPSTDTQYF.

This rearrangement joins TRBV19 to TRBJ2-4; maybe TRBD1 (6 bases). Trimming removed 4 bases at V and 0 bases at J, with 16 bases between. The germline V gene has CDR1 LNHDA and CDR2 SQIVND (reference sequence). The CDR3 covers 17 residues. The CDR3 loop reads CASSTLTGLLAKNIQYF. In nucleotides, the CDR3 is TGTGCCAGTAGTACCCTAACAGGGCTACTAGCCAAAAACATTCAGTACTTC.

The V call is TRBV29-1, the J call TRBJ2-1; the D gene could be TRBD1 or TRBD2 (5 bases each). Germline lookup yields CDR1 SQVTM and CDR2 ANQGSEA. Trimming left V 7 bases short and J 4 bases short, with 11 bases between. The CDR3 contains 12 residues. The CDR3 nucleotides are TGCAGCGGGGGGACGGCTTACAATGAGCAGTTCTTC. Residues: CSGGTAYNEQFF.

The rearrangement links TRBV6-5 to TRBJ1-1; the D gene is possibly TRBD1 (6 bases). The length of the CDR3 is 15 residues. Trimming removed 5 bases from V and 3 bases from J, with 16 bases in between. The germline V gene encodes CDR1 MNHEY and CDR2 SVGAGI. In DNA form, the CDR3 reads TGTGCCAGCAGTATCGACAGGTCGGGGGACACTGAAGCTTTCTTT. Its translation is CASSIDRSGDTEAFF.

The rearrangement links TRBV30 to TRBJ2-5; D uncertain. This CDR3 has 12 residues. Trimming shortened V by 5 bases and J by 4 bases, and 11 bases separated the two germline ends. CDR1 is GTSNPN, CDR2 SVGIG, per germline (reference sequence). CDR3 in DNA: TGTGCCTGGTGCCCGGGCGGAGAGACCCAGTACTTC. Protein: CAWCPGGETQYF.

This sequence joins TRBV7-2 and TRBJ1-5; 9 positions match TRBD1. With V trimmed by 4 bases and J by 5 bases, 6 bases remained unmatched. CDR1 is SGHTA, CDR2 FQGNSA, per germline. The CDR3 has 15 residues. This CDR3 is CASSSRTGDYQPQHF. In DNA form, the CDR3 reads TGTGCCAGCAGCTCACGGACAGGGGATTATCAGCCCCAGCATTTT.

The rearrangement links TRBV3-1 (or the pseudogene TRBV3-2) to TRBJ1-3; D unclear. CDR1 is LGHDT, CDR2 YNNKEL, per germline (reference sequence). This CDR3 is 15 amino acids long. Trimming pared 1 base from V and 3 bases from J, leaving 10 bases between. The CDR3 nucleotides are TGTGCCAGCAGCCAAGGTGGCAGGTTTGGAAACACCATATATTTT. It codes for CASSQGGRFGNTIYF.